The T cell receptor beta chain under discussion was sequenced for a study of cytomegalovirus exposure and HLA in healthy donors. With V trimmed by 4 bases and J by 2 bases, 2 bases remained unmatched. The CDR3 contains 14 residues. Germline CDR1 reads MNHEY; CDR2 reads SMNVEV (reference sequence). Use of 60 Vbeta and 13 Jbeta primers characterized the PCR. Method: immunoSEQ multiplex PCR; TCRdb's copy keeps in-frame clones and lacks some. The repertoire holds 100,000 to 150,000 clones, around 84% seen once, with about 1.7% in the top ten. The sample taken for sequencing was PBMCs. The receptor was isolated from a man younger than 35 in good health and CMV-seronegative. V is TRBV27 and J is TRBJ2-7; 10 nucleotides line up with TRBD2. The CDR3 DNA reads TGTGCCAGCAGTTCTAGCGGGGGCCCCTACGAGCAGTACTTC. Translated: CASSSSGGPYEQYF.